The 23 T cell receptor beta chains in this list originate from one sample, sequenced in a study of cytomegalovirus exposure and HLA in healthy donors. The table came from immunoSEQ multiplex PCR; TCRdb's copy has only in-frame clones and leaves some out. Of 130,000 to 150,000 clones in the sample, roughly nine tenths were seen once. Sequenced material: PBMCs. Every receptor here comes from a man in his late teens or twenties in good health and CMV-seronegative.

This clone was observed a handful of times. The chain carries TRBV6-6 and TRBJ1-2, with a tentative D call TRBD1 (5 bases). V was cut by 3 bases and J by 4 bases, with 12 bases left in between. CDR1 is MNHNY, CDR2 SVGAGI, per germline (reference sequence). This CDR3 contains 14 residues. CDR3 sequence: CASSYGQGGYGYTF. The DNA for the CDR3 is TGTGCCAGCAGTTATGGGCAGGGTGGCTATGGCTACACCTTC.

V is TRBV19 and J is TRBJ2-7; possible D gene TRBD1, 8 bases. Trimming stripped 3 bases from V and 2 bases from J, with 14 bases between. The CDR3 covers 15 residues. From germline, CDR1 is LNHDA and CDR2 SQIVND (reference sequence). The CDR3 loop is CASSISGTGPYEQYF. The CDR3 bases are TGTGCCAGTAGTATCAGCGGGACAGGTCCCTACGAGCAGTACTTC. Based on the CDR3 plus reference TRBV19 and TRBJ2-7, the full variable domain is DGGITQSPKYLFRKEGQNVTLSCEQNLNHDAMYWYRQDPGQGLRLIYYSQIVNDFQKGDIAEGYSVSREKKESFPLTVTSAQKNPTAFYLCASSISGTGPYEQYFGPGTRLTVT.

The sample holds a few counts of this clone. This rearrangement joins TRBV9 to TRBJ2-7; no clear D. Trimming took 3 bases from V and 0 from J, leaving 13 bases between them. Germline CDR1 SGDLS, CDR2 YYNGEE. The CDR3 length is 15 residues. The CDR3 protein is CASSAHLEDSYEQYF. The CDR3 DNA is TGTGCCAGCAGCGCACACCTTGAGGACTCCTACGAGCAGTACTTC.

The rearrangement uses TRBV6-5 and TRBJ2-7, with 8 nucleotides matching TRBD1. Looked up from germline, CDR1 is MNHEY and CDR2 is SVGAGI. CDR3 length: 14 amino acids. V was clipped by 2 bases and J by 3 bases; unmatched bases: 3. This chain's CDR3 is CASSYDRGYYEQYF. The CDR3 DNA reads as TGTGCCAGCAGTTACGACAGGGGATACTACGAGCAGTACTTC.

The V and J genes are TRBV19 and TRBJ2-1; 7 positions match TRBD2. V lost 5 bases to trimming and J lost 3 bases; unmatched junction nucleotides: 7. CDR3 size: 15 residues. From germline, CDR1 is LNHDA and CDR2 SQIVND (reference sequence). CDR3 loop: CASSETSNGYNEQFF. Written as DNA, the CDR3 is TGTGCCAGTAGTGAGACTAGCAACGGCTACAATGAGCAGTTCTTC.

The chain couples TRBV5-4 to TRBJ2-7; 9 nucleotides match TRBD1. V shed 4 bases, J shed 5 bases, and the junction held 10 bases outside the gene matches. Germline V gives CDR1 SGHNT, CDR2 YYREEE (reference sequence). The CDR3 length is 15 residues. This chain's CDR3 is CASSLLTGGVHEQYF. CDR3 DNA sequence: TGTGCCAGCAGCCTGCTGACAGGGGGAGTCCACGAGCAGTACTTC.

The rearrangement joins TRBV19 to TRBJ1-5, with D perhaps TRBD1 (5 bases). CDR1 is LNHDA, CDR2 SQIVND, per germline (reference sequence). The CDR3 runs 17 residues. V lost 5 bases, J lost 3 bases, and 20 bases lay in between. In DNA form, the CDR3 reads TGTGCCAGTAGTTCCCGAGTTGGGGCGAGGAACAATCAGCCCCAGCATTTT. Its protein is CASSSRVGARNNQPQHF.

The chain joins TRBV7-8 to TRBJ2-7; 7 nucleotides match TRBD1. The V segment lost 4 bases and the J segment 0 bases; nucleotides outside the gene matches: 6. The V gene's germline CDR1 is SGHVS and CDR2 FQNEAQ. The CDR3 is 15 residues long. The chain's CDR3 is CASSYSGTASYEQYF. The CDR3 DNA reads TGTGCCAGCAGCTATTCCGGGACAGCCTCCTACGAGCAGTACTTC.

The chain employs TRBV6-6 and TRBJ2-5, with 7 bases fitting TRBD1. Germline CDR1 is MNHNY and CDR2 is SVGAGI (reference sequence). The CDR3 has 14 amino acids. The J segment lost 4 bases and the V segment lost 5 bases, leaving 7 bases of the junction unmatched. The CDR3, as DNA: TGTGCCAGCAGTATCGGGACAGTTCTAGAGACCCAGTACTTC. Translating it yields CASSIGTVLETQYF.

This clone was seen only once. The chain has TRBV18 and TRBJ2-2; possible D gene TRBD1, 5 bases. The CDR3 covers 13 residues. Trimming took 5 bases from V and 5 from J, leaving 9 bases between them. Germline V lookup: CDR1 KGHSH, CDR2 LQKENI. The CDR3 spells CASSSRQTGELFF. The CDR3 region has the DNA TGTGCCAGCTCATCCCGACAGACCGGGGAGCTGTTTTTT.

By sample share, this clone is medium-sized. V gene TRBV10-1 combines with J gene TRBJ1-5, with 7 bases fitting TRBD1. The germline V gene encodes CDR1 WNHNN and CDR2 SYGVQD (reference sequence). The CDR3 loop spans 19 amino acids. The trim removed 4 bases at V and 0 bases at J, leaving 15 bases unmatched. CDR3 coding DNA: TGCGCCAGCAGTGCCTTGGGACAGAATTACCTTTATAGCAATCAGCCCCAGCATTTT. It translates to CASSALGQNYLYSNQPQHF.

This clone was picked up one time. The V call is TRBV18, the J call TRBJ2-1, with 12 nucleotides matching TRBD2. CDR1 and CDR2 (germline): KGHSH, LQKENI. Trimming removed 3 bases from V and 9 bases from J; junction bases left unmatched: 9. This CDR3 has 16 residues. The CDR3 here is CASSPTSGGVGGEQFF. In nucleotides, the CDR3 is TGTGCCAGCTCACCGACTAGCGGGGGCGTGGGGGGTGAGCAGTTCTTC.

This chain links TRBV9 with TRBJ2-7; TRBD1 agrees at 12 bases. Germline lookup yields CDR1 SGDLS and CDR2 YYNGEE. The V and J ends lost 3 bases and 2 bases, in that order; junction bases with no gene match: 6. The CDR3 is made up of 16 amino acids. CDR3: CASSGPGQGAPYEQYF. CDR3 DNA sequence: TGTGCCAGCAGCGGTCCGGGACAGGGGGCTCCCTACGAGCAGTACTTC.

The chain couples TRBV6-1 to TRBJ2-2, with TRBD1 identical over 10 bases. CDR1 is MNHNS and CDR2 is SASEGT in the germline V gene. V lost 4 bases, J lost 8 bases, and 7 bases stayed unmatched. The CDR3 consists of 15 residues. The CDR3 loop reads CASSAGTGDVGELFF. The DNA of the CDR3 is TGTGCCAGCAGTGCCGGGACAGGGGATGTGGGGGAGCTGTTTTTT.

The genes are TRBV5-1 and TRBJ1-1; the D gene is possibly TRBD1 (6 bases). V lost 6 bases and J 1 base, leaving 10 bases between the germline ends. Per germline, CDR1 SGHRS and CDR2 YFSETQ. This CDR3 is 13 amino acids long. The CDR3 DNA follows: TGCGCCAGCACCGGACAGCAGAACACTGAAGCTTTCTTT. Translated, it gives CASTGQQNTEAFF.

The rearrangement links TRBV7-6 to TRBJ1-2, with 10 bases aligning to TRBD1. Germline assignment: CDR1 SGHVS and CDR2 FNYEAQ. Trimming cost V 5 bases and J 3 bases; bases outside gene matches: 6. The CDR3 is 15 residues long. The CDR3 coding sequence is TGTGCCAGCAGCAGCCGGGACAGGGGATACTATGGCTACACCTTC. Translated, it gives CASSSRDRGYYGYTF.

This clone has more than one count but fewer than ten. The V gene is TRBV9, the J gene TRBJ1-2; TRBD1 might be the D (5 bases). Germline loops: CDR1 SGDLS, CDR2 YYNGEE. The CDR3 totals 14 residues. Trimming stripped 3 bases from V and 2 bases from J, with 11 bases between. The CDR3 coding sequence is TGTGCCAGCAGCGACAGGACCGCAAACTATGGCTACACCTTC. Protein: CASSDRTANYGYTF.

The chain joins TRBV28 to TRBJ2-3; 8 bases align to TRBD1. This CDR3 comprises 15 residues. Germline trimming cut 5 bases from V and 4 bases from J; bases unmatched to any gene: 8. Germline CDR1 is MDHEN and CDR2 is SYDVKM. The DNA of the CDR3 is TGTGCCAGCAGTCATACAGGGGGGAGGCCAGATACGCAGTATTTT. Translating gives CASSHTGGRPDTQYF.

The chain combines TRBV5-1 with TRBJ2-1; D may be TRBD1 (7 bases). Germline CDR1 reads SGHRS; CDR2 reads YFSETQ. V shed 4 bases and J shed 4 bases, with 15 bases lying between them. There are 15 residues in the CDR3. DNA for the CDR3: TGCGCCAGCAGCCCCGGGGGACAGCCTTACAATGAGCAGTTCTTC. Protein: CASSPGGQPYNEQFF.

This sequence joins TRBV5-6 and TRBJ2-4; TRBD1 agrees at 7 bases. CDR1 SGHDT and CDR2 YYEEEE come from the germline V gene. CDR3 length: 17 residues. The trim removed 0 bases at V and 2 bases at J, leaving 8 bases unmatched. The CDR3 DNA reads TGTGCCAGCAGCTTGGCAGGGACAGCGGATACCAAAAACATTCAGTACTTC. It yields the protein CASSLAGTADTKNIQYF.

This clone was counted a single time. The chain links TRBV13 to TRBJ2-2; TRBD1 might be the D (6 bases). There are 15 residues in the CDR3. Looked up from germline, CDR1 is PRHDT and CDR2 is FYEKMQ (reference sequence). V shed 1 base and J shed 5 bases, with 11 bases lying between them. The CDR3 bases are TGTGCCAGCAGCTTAGAACCAGGGGCGACCGGGGAGCTGTTTTTT. Its translation: CASSLEPGATGELFF.

This chain uses TRBV27 with TRBJ2-5; the D gene is possibly TRBD1 (6 bases). V was cut by 1 base and J by 4 bases, with 10 bases left in between. The CDR3 has 14 residues. Germline CDR1 and CDR2: MNHEY and SMNVEV (reference sequence). The CDR3 loop is CASSLFGGLETQYF. CDR3 coding DNA: TGTGCCAGCAGTTTATTTGGGGGCTTAGAGACCCAGTACTTC.

At least ten counts were recorded for this clone. The rearrangement joins TRBV2 to TRBJ2-3; TRBD1 matches at 7 bases. The CDR3 extends over 15 amino acids. Trimming took 9 bases from V and 4 from J; bases not matched to a gene: 13. From germline, CDR1 is SNHLY and CDR2 FYNNEI. The CDR3 DNA reads TGTGCCAGTCCGGATAGACAGGGTGGGGCAGATACGCAGTATTTT. Protein product: CASPDRQGGADTQYF.